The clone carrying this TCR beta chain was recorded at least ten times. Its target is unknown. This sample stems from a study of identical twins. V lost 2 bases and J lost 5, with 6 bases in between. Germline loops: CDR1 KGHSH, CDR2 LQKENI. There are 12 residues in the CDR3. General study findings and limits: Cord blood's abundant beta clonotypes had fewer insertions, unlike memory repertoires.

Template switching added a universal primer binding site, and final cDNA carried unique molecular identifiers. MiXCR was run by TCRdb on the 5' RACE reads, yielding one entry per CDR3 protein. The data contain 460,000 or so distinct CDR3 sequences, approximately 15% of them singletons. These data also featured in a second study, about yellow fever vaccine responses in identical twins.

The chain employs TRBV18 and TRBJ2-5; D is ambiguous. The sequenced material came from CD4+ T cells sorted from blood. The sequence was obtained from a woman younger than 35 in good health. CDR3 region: CASSPTRETQYF. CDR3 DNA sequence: TGTGCCAGCTCACCAACCCGGGAGACCCAGTACTTC.